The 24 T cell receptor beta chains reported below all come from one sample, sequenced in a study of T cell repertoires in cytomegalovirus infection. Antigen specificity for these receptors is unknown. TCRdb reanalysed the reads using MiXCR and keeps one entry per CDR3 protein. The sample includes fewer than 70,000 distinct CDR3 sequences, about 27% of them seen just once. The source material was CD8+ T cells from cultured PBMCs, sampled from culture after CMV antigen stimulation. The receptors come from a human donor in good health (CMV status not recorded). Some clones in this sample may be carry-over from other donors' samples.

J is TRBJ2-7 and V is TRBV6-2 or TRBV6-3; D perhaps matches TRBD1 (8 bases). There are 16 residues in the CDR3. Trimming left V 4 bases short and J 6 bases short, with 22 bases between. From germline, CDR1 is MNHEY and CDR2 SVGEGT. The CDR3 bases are TGTGCCAGCAGTTCCCCAGGGGGCGGGAGAATCCGCGAGCAGTACTTC. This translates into CASSSPGGGRIREQYF.

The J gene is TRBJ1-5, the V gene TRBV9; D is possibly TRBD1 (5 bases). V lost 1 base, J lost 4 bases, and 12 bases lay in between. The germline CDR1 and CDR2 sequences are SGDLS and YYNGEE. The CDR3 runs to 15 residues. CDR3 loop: CASSVSGTFNQPQHF. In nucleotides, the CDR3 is TGTGCCAGCAGCGTATCAGGGACGTTTAATCAGCCCCAGCATTTT.

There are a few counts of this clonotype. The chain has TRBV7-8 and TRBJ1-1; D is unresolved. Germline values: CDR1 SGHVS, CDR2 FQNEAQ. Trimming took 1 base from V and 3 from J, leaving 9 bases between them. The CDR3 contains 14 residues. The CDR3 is CASSLGTDHTEAFF. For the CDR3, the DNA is TGTGCCAGCAGCTTAGGGACGGACCACACTGAAGCTTTCTTT.

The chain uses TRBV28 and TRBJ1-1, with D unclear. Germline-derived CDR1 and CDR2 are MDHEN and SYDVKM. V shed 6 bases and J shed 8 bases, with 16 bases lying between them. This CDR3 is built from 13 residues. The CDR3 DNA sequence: TGTGCCAGCAGGTTTACGAACTTCTTCGAAGCTTTCTTT. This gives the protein CASRFTNFFEAFF. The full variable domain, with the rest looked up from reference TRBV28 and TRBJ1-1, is DVKVTQSSRYLVKRTGEKVFLECVQDMDHENMFWYRQDPGLGLRLIYFSYDVKMKEKGDIPEGYSVSREKKERFSLILESASTNQTSMYLCASRFTNFFEAFFGQGTRLTVV.

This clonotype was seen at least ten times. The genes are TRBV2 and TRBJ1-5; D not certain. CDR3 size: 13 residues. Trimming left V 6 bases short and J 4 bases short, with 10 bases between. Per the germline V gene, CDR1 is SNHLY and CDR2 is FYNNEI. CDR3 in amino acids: CASRGLDNQPQHF. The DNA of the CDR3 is TGTGCCAGCAGAGGACTGGATAATCAGCCCCAGCATTTT.

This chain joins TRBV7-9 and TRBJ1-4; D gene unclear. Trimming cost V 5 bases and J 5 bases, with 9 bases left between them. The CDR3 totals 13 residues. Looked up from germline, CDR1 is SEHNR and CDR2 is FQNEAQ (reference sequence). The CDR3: CASSPQANEKLFF. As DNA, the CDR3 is TGTGCCAGCAGCCCCCAAGCAAATGAAAAACTGTTTTTT.

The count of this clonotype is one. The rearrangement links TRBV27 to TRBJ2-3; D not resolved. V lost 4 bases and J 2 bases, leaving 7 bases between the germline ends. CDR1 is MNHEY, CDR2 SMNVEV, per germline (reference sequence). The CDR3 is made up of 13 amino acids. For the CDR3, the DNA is TGTGCCAGCAGTTCCGCTTACACAGATACGCAGTATTTT. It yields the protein CASSSAYTDTQYF.

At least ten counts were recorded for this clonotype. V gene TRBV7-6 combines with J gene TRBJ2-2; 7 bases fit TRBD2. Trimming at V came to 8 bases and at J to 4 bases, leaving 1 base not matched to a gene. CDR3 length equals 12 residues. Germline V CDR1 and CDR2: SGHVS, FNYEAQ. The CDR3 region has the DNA TGTGCCAGCCAGCGGGGCACCGGGGAGCTGTTTTTT. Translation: CASQRGTGELFF.

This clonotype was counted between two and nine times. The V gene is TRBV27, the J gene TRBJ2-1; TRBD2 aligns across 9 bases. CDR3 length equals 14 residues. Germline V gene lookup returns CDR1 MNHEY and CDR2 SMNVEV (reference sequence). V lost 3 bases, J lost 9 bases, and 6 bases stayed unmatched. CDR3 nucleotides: TGTGCCAGCAGTTTGGCGGGGGGGCTGGCTGAGCAGTTCTTC. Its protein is CASSLAGGLAEQFF.

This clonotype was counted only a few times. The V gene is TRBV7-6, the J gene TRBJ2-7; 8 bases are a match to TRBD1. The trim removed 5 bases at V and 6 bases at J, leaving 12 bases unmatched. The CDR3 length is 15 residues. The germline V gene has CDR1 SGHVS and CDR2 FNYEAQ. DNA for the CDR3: TGTGCCAGCAGCGACCGTCCCGGGACAGGTGGCGAGCAGTACTTC. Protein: CASSDRPGTGGEQYF.

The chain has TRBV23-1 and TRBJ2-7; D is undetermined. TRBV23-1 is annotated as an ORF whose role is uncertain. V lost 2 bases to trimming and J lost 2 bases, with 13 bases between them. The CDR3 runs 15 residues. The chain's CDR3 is CASSQRDRAPYEQYF. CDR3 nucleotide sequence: TGCGCCAGCAGTCAAAGAGACCGGGCGCCCTACGAGCAGTACTTC.

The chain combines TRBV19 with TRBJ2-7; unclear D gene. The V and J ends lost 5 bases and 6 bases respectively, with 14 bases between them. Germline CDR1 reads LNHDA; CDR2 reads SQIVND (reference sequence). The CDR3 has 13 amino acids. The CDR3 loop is CASSPRGGSEQYF. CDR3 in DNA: TGTGCCAGTAGTCCCCGCGGTGGGTCCGAGCAGTACTTC.

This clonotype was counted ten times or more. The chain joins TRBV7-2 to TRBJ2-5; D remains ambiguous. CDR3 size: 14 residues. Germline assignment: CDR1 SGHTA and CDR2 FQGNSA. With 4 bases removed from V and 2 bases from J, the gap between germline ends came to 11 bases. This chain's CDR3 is CASSSSHLQETQYF. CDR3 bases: TGTGCCAGCAGCTCTTCTCACCTGCAAGAGACCCAGTACTTC.

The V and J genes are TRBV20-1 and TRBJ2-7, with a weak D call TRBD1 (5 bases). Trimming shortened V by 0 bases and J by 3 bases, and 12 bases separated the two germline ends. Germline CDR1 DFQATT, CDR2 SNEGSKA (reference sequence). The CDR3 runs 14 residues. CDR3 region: CSARDRKTVYEQYF. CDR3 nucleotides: TGCAGTGCTAGAGATCGGAAGACAGTCTACGAGCAGTACTTC.

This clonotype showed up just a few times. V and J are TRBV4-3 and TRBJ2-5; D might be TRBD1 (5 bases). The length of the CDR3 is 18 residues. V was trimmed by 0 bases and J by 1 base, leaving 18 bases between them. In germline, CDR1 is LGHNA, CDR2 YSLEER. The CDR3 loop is CASSQEGVTGILQETQYF. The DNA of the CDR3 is TGCGCCAGCAGCCAAGAAGGCGTAACAGGAATCCTCCAAGAGACCCAGTACTTC.

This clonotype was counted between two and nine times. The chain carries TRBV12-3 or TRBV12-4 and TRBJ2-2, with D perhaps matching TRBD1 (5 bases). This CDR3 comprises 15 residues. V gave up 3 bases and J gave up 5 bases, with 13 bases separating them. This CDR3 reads CASSLTRVGTGELFF. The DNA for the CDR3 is TGTGCCAGCAGTTTGACCAGGGTAGGGACCGGGGAGCTGTTTTTT.

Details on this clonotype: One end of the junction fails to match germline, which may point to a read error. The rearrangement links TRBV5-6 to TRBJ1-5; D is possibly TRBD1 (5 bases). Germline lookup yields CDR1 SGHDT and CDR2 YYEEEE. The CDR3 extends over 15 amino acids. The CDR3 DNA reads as TGTGCCAGCAGCTTGCGGGGTCAGGGCAATAAGCCCCAGCATTTT. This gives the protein CASSLRGQGNKPQHF.

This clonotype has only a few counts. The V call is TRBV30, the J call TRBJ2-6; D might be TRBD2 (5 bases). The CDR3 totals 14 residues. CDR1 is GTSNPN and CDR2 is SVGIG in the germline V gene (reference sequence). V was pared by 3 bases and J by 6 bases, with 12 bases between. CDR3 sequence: CAWRRVLAANVLTF. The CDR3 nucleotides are TGTGCCTGGAGGAGGGTATTAGCGGCCAACGTCCTGACTTTC.

CDR3 amino acids: CASSDREQYF. DNA of the CDR3: TGTGCCAGCAGTGACAGAGAGCAGTACTTC. This sequence joins TRBV28 and TRBJ2-7, with D possibly TRBD1 on 5 matching bases. The CDR3 runs 10 residues. V was clipped by 5 bases and J by 7 bases, with 6 bases between them. Germline values: CDR1 MDHEN, CDR2 SYDVKM. The full variable domain, with the rest looked up from reference TRBV28 and TRBJ2-7, is DVKVTQSSRYLVKRTGEKVFLECVQDMDHENMFWYRQDPGLGLRLIYFSYDVKMKEKGDIPEGYSVSREKKERFSLILESASTNQTSMYLCASSDREQYFGPGTRLTVT.

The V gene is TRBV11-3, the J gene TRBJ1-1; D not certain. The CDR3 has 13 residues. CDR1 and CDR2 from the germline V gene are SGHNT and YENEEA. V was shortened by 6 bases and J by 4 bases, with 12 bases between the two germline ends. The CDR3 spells CASSDSKGTEAFF. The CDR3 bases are TGTGCCAGCAGTGACTCAAAGGGCACTGAAGCTTTCTTT.

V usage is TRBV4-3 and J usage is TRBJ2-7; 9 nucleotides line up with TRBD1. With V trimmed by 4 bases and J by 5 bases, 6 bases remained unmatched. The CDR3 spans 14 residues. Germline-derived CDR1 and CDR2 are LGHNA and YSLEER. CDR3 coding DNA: TGCGCCAGCAGCCCGGGGACAGGGTGGAACGAGCAGTACTTC. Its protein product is CASSPGTGWNEQYF.

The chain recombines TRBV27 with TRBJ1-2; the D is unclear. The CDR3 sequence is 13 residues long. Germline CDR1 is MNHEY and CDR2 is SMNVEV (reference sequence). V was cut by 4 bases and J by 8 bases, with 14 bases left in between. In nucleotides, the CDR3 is TGTGCCAGCAGTTCCCCGTTAGGTAACGGCTACACCTTC. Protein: CASSSPLGNGYTF.

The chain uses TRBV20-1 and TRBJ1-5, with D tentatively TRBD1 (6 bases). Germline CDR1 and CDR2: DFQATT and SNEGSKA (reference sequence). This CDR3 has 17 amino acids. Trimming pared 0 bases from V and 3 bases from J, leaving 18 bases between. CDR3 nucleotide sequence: TGCAGTGCTAGAGATCTCCAAGAACAGGGAGTCAATCAGCCCCAGCATTTT. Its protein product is CSARDLQEQGVNQPQHF.

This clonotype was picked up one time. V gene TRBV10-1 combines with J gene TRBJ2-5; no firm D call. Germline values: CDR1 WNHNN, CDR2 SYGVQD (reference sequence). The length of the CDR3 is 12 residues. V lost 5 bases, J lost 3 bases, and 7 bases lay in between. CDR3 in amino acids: CASSYLEETQYF. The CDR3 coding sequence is TGCGCCAGCAGTTACCTAGAAGAGACCCAGTACTTC.